The rows below give T cell receptor beta chains drawn from one sample of a study of cytomegalovirus exposure and HLA in healthy donors. Produced via immunoSEQ multiplex PCR; TCRdb's table is partial and in-frame only. The sample comprises some 200,000 clones, about 80% of which are singletons, and about 0.58% rests with the top ten. Sequenced: PBMCs. The source is a woman between 35 and 50 years old in good health and CMV-seronegative. Both conserved end residues are part of each CDR3. A D gene is named only where the DNA matches it firmly. Where a row states a size, it is once, few, many or the class of an expanded clone; other rows omit it.

clone_size j_call d_call v_call cdr3_aa cdr3_nt
. TRBJ2-7 TRBD1 TRBV6-5 CASSSGQGTYEQYF TGTGCCAGCAGTTCGGGACAGGGGACCTACGAGCAGTACTTC
. TRBJ2-7 . TRBV19 CASSYDVKTANPYF TGTGCCAGTAGCTACGATGTGAAAACCGCCAACCCGTACTTC
. TRBJ2-2 TRBD2 TRBV30 CASGLAGVPGELFF TGTGCCTCGGGACTAGCGGGGGTACCCGGGGAGCTGTTTTTT
. TRBJ2-2 . TRBV7-9 CASVHRQGSAGELFF TGTGCCAGCGTCCATCGGCAGGGGAGCGCCGGGGAGCTGTTTTTT
. TRBJ2-5 TRBD2 TRBV7-6 CASSLVGGGPSALETQYF TGTGCCAGCAGCTTAGTCGGCGGGGGGCCGTCAGCGTTGGAGACCCAGTACTTC
. TRBJ1-1 . TRBV11-2 CASSFPNRDFTEAFF TGTGCCAGCAGCTTTCCTAACAGGGATTTCACTGAAGCTTTCTTT
. TRBJ1-1 . TRBV7-9 CASPRRPRAEAFF TGTGCCAGCCCCCGACGGCCCAGGGCAGAAGCTTTCTTT
. TRBJ2-2 TRBD2 TRBV9 CASSESGLAGAPRELFF TGTGCCAGCAGCGAATCCGGACTAGCGGGGGCCCCCAGGGAGCTGTTTTTT
. TRBJ2-1 . TRBV5-4 CASSLGWVQDEQFF TGTGCCAGCAGCTTGGGGTGGGTTCAGGATGAGCAGTTCTTC
. TRBJ2-3 . TRBV30 CAWSYPPTPWQYF TGTGCCTGGAGCTATCCCCCGACACCATGGCAGTATTTT
. TRBJ1-1 . TRBV7-6 CASSSQGAGGNTEAFF TGTGCCAGCAGCTCTCAGGGAGCCGGGGGGAACACTGAAGCTTTCTTT
. TRBJ1-1 . TRBV18 CASSPRGFDTEAFF TGTGCCAGCTCACCAAGAGGGTTCGACACTGAAGCTTTCTTT
. TRBJ2-3 . TRBV15 CATSRDLLGGATDTQYF TGTGCCACCAGCAGAGATCTGTTGGGGGGGGCCACAGATACGCAGTATTTT
. TRBJ2-7 . TRBV5-5 CASSLAPGRNEQYF TGTGCCAGCAGCTTGGCTCCGGGTAGGAACGAGCAGTACTTC
few TRBJ1-6 . TRBV7-3 CASSPTRGGNSPLHF TGTGCCAGCAGCCCCACCAGGGGAGGGAATTCACCCCTCCACTTT
. TRBJ1-1 TRBD1 TRBV15 CATSRARTSQGASFF TGTGCCACCAGCAGAGCCCGTACATCGCAGGGGGCATCTTTCTTT
. TRBJ2-3 . TRBV7-2 CASSLRWASTDTQYF TGTGCCAGCAGCTTACGCTGGGCTAGCACAGATACGCAGTATTTT
. TRBJ2-7 . TRBV30 CAWGLGGTGEQYF TGTGCCTGGGGCCTCGGGGGTACGGGCGAGCAGTACTTC
. TRBJ1-1 TRBD1 TRBV7-9 CASSGDRGKNTEAFF TGTGCCAGCAGCGGGGACAGGGGGAAGAACACTGAAGCTTTCTTT
. TRBJ2-5 TRBD2 TRBV11-1 CASRVRQRGETQYF TGTGCCAGCAGAGTCCGGCAGCGGGGAGAGACCCAGTACTTC
. TRBJ2-1 . TRBV10-2 CASSGGPYNEQFF TGCGCCAGCAGCGGGGGACCCTACAATGAGCAGTTCTTC
. TRBJ1-2 TRBD1 TRBV2 CAGTLQGNYGYTF TGTGCCGGGACTTTACAGGGGAACTATGGCTACACCTTC
once TRBJ2-2 TRBD1 TRBV19 CASSFQGANTGELFF TGTGCCAGTAGTTTCCAGGGGGCGAACACCGGGGAGCTGTTTTTT
. TRBJ2-3 TRBD2 TRBV2 CASNPTGGASTDTQYF TGTGCCAGCAATCCTACGGGGGGGGCTAGCACAGATACGCAGTATTTT
. TRBJ2-5 TRBD1 TRBV19 CASSPRTGEGETQYF TGTGCCAGTAGTCCGAGGACAGGGGAGGGAGAGACCCAGTACTTC
. TRBJ2-5 . TRBV19 CASSISVPETQYF TGTGCCAGTAGTATCTCGGTACCGGAGACCCAGTACTTC
. TRBJ2-7 . TRBV10-3 CAISEVGYEQYF TGTGCCATCAGTGAGGTCGGTTACGAGCAGTACTTC
. TRBJ2-1 . TRBV5-4 CASSSFSFGEQFF TGTGCCAGCAGCTCCTTTAGCTTTGGCGAGCAGTTCTTC
. TRBJ2-3 . TRBV10-3 CAIRAGETDTQYF TGTGCCATCAGGGCAGGGGAAACAGATACGCAGTATTTT
few TRBJ1-2 TRBD1 TRBV6-1 CAGEGQGFLVDYTF TGTGCCGGAGAAGGACAGGGATTTTTGGTTGACTACACCTTC
once TRBJ2-7 . TRBV11-1 CASSLVGGVYEQYF TGTGCCAGCAGCTTAGTGGGCGGGGTGTACGAGCAGTACTTC
. TRBJ1-5 . TRBV15 CATSRDAYSLSQPQHF TGTGCCACCAGCAGGGATGCTTACAGTCTAAGTCAGCCCCAGCATTTT